What follows is one TCR beta chain and its context. These data belong to a study of cytomegalovirus exposure and HLA in healthy donors. Germline CDR1 reads MNHNS; CDR2 reads SASEGT. Trimming took 8 bases from V and 6 from J; bases not matched to a gene: 9. This CDR3 has 15 amino acids. Method: immunoSEQ multiplex PCR; TCRdb's copy keeps in-frame clones and lacks some. The data hold some 150,000 clones, with approximately 90% observed a single time. Material: PBMCs. The receptor comes from a man younger than 30 in good health and CMV-seropositive. The chain carries TRBV6-1 and TRBJ1-4, with TRBD1 matching 10 bases. CDR3 coding DNA: TGTGCCAGCCGACATCAGACAGGGGGCGATGAAAAACTGTTTTTT. This codes for CASRHQTGGDEKLFF.